A selection of T cell receptor beta chains follows, all from one sample in a study of identifying expanded T cells in peripheral blood. Here immunoSEQ multiplex PCR was the method, and the copy in TCRdb shows in-frame clones only, minus some. The sample lists 75,000 to 90,000 clones, roughly 90% occurring once. The material sequenced was blood. The receptors come from a person aged 18 to 70 in good health. The CDR3 runs from the conserved cysteine through the conserved F or W. The order of the fields is clone size, J gene, D gene, V gene, CDR3 DNA, CDR3 protein. D genes are given only for firm matches. Clone size appears in some rows only: once, few, many, or a class for an expanded clone.

abundance: .
j_gene: TRBJ1-4
d_gene: .
v_gene: TRBV19
CDR3nt: TGTGCCAGTAGTATCTGGGGCGGCAATGAAAAACTGTTTTTT
CDR3aa: CASSIWGGNEKLFF

abundance: once
j_gene: TRBJ1-4
d_gene: .
v_gene: TRBV10-3
CDR3nt: TGTGCCATCAGGGAGACGGACGGTGAAAAACTGTTTTTT
CDR3aa: CAIRETDGEKLFF

abundance: .
j_gene: TRBJ1-5
d_gene: .
v_gene: TRBV6-1
CDR3nt: TGTGCCAGCAGGATGGGGGGTCAGCCCCAGCATTTT
CDR3aa: CASRMGGQPQHF

abundance: .
j_gene: TRBJ1-4
d_gene: .
v_gene: TRBV21-1
CDR3nt: TGTGCCAGCAGTCGAAGGGGATGGGGAACTAATGAAAAACTGTTTTTT
CDR3aa: CASSRRGWGTNEKLFF

abundance: .
j_gene: TRBJ2-7
d_gene: .
v_gene: TRBV5-5
CDR3nt: TGTGCCAGCAGCTTGGACAGGGTCTTTGCCGAGCAGTACTTC
CDR3aa: CASSLDRVFAEQYF

abundance: .
j_gene: TRBJ2-5
d_gene: .
v_gene: TRBV5-1
CDR3nt: TGCGCCAGCAGCCCGCAAGGAGGGAAAGAGACCCAGTACTTC
CDR3aa: CASSPQGGKETQYF

abundance: .
j_gene: TRBJ2-3
d_gene: .
v_gene: TRBV10-2
CDR3nt: TGCGCCAGCGGGTCTCTGGGGGGCACAGATACGCAGTATTTT
CDR3aa: CASGSLGGTDTQYF

abundance: once
j_gene: TRBJ2-1
d_gene: TRBD2
v_gene: TRBV5-1
CDR3nt: TGCGCCAGCAGAGCTACACTAGCGGGGGGTCAGAATGAGCAGTTCTTC
CDR3aa: CASRATLAGGQNEQFF

abundance: .
j_gene: TRBJ2-1
d_gene: TRBD1
v_gene: TRBV6-6
CDR3nt: TGTGCCAGCAGTTATGGACAGGGTCGCACGAATGAGCAGTTCTTC
CDR3aa: CASSYGQGRTNEQFF

abundance: .
j_gene: TRBJ1-1
d_gene: .
v_gene: TRBV7-9
CDR3nt: TGTGCCAGCAGCTTAAGACAGGACACTGAAGCTTTCTTT
CDR3aa: CASSLRQDTEAFF

abundance: .
j_gene: TRBJ2-1
d_gene: TRBD2
v_gene: TRBV5-6
CDR3nt: TGTGCCAGCAGCTCTGGACTAGCGGGAGGCGGAGGGGACAATGAGCAGTTCTTC
CDR3aa: CASSSGLAGGGGDNEQFF

abundance: .
j_gene: TRBJ1-5
d_gene: TRBD1
v_gene: TRBV6-1
CDR3nt: TGTGCCAGCAGTACCGGGACAGGGATCAATCAGCCCCAGCATTTT
CDR3aa: CASSTGTGINQPQHF

abundance: .
j_gene: TRBJ1-2
d_gene: TRBD1
v_gene: TRBV18
CDR3nt: TGTGCCAGCTCACCGCTCATGGGACAGAGGTCGGAGGGCTACACCTTC
CDR3aa: CASSPLMGQRSEGYTF

abundance: .
j_gene: TRBJ2-1
d_gene: TRBD2
v_gene: TRBV19
CDR3nt: TGTGCCAGTAGTATTTTTACTAGAGCGGGAGGTGAGCAGTTCTTC
CDR3aa: CASSIFTRAGGEQFF

abundance: .
j_gene: TRBJ2-3
d_gene: .
v_gene: TRBV5-1
CDR3nt: TGCGCCAGCAGCTTGAATGGGGATCTCAGAGAACGTTCAGATACGCAGTATTTT
CDR3aa: CASSLNGDLRERSDTQYF

abundance: .
j_gene: TRBJ2-1
d_gene: TRBD2
v_gene: TRBV5-1
CDR3nt: TGCGCCAGCAGCACGGGACTAGCGGCCCACAATGAGCAGTTCTTC
CDR3aa: CASSTGLAAHNEQFF

abundance: .
j_gene: TRBJ2-1
d_gene: TRBD1
v_gene: TRBV4-1
CDR3nt: TGCGCCAGCAGCACACGACAGGGGTCCTACAATGAGCAGTTCTTC
CDR3aa: CASSTRQGSYNEQFF

abundance: .
j_gene: TRBJ2-7
d_gene: .
v_gene: TRBV7-2
CDR3nt: TGTGCCAGCAGCTTAGGCCCAGCAGATTACGAGCAGTACTTC
CDR3aa: CASSLGPADYEQYF

abundance: .
j_gene: TRBJ2-7
d_gene: TRBD2
v_gene: TRBV11-2
CDR3nt: TGTGCCAGCAGCTCCACCTGGACTAGCGGGACGGCCTACGAGCAGTACTTC
CDR3aa: CASSSTWTSGTAYEQYF

abundance: .
j_gene: TRBJ2-3
d_gene: .
v_gene: TRBV27
CDR3nt: TGTGCCAGCAGTCCTAGAACAGATACGCAGTATTTT
CDR3aa: CASSPRTDTQYF

abundance: .
j_gene: TRBJ2-7
d_gene: .
v_gene: TRBV6-5
CDR3nt: TGTGCCACCAGGACTTCCGGCTCCTACGAGCAGTACTTC
CDR3aa: CATRTSGSYEQYF

abundance: .
j_gene: TRBJ2-2
d_gene: .
v_gene: TRBV4-1
CDR3nt: TGCGCCAGCAGTCGGACGGTGAACACCGGGGAGCTGTTTTTT
CDR3aa: CASSRTVNTGELFF

abundance: few
j_gene: TRBJ1-5
d_gene: .
v_gene: TRBV6-5
CDR3nt: TGTGCCAGCAGTTACGGGACGGGGGGTCAGCCCCAGCATTTT
CDR3aa: CASSYGTGGQPQHF